This T cell receptor (beta chain) stems from a study of shared clonotypes between healthy human individuals. TCRdb keeps only in-frame clones here, not all; method: immunoSEQ multiplex PCR. There are roughly 2 million clones in the sample; 95% occur only once, and 0.13% lies in the top ten. Study results and caveats: Naive CD4 clonotypes were shared across a handful of donors at roughly 5%.

Remarks on this clone: Its specificity is unknown.

This CDR3 comprises 15 residues. CDR1 GTSNPN and CDR2 SVGIG come from the germline V gene (reference sequence). V gave up 3 bases and J gave up 3 bases, with 15 bases separating them. This clonotype was obtained from a man between 18 and 29 years old in good health. The rearrangement links TRBV30 to TRBJ1-3; possibly TRBD1 for D (6 bases). Material: naive CD4+ T cells sorted from blood. Subset denoted: CD45RA+ positively selected. This CDR3 is CAWRERGRGGNTIYF. The DNA for the CDR3 is TGTGCCTGGAGAGAGAGGGGGAGAGGTGGAAACACCATATATTTT.